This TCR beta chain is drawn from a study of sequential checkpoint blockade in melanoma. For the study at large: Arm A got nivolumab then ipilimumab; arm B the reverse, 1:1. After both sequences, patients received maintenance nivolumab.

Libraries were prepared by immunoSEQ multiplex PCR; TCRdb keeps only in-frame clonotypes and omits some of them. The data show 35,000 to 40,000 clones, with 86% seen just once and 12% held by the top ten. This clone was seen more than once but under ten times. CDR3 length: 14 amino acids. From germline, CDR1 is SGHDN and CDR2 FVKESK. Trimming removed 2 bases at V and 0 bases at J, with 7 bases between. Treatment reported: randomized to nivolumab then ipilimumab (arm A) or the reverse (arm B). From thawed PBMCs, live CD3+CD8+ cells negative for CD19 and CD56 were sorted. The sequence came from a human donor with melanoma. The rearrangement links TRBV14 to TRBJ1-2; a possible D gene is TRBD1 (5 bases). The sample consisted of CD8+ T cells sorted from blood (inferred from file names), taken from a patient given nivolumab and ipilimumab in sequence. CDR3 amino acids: CASSQRQSNYGYTF. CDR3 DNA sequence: TGTGCCAGCAGCCAAAGACAGTCTAACTATGGCTACACCTTC.